The TCR beta chain described here comes from a study of early T cells in non-severe SARS-CoV-2 infection. Germline CDR1 MNHEY, CDR2 SVGEGT. The junction had 6 bases not matched to a gene; V was cut back by 7 bases and J by 2 bases. The CDR3 extends over 14 amino acids. TCRdb independently ran MiXCR on the 5' RACE reads; one entry per CDR3 protein. The sample gives some 57,000 distinct CDR3 sequences, about 5.6% of which show up once; roughly 7% is in the top ten. The chain combines TRBV6-2 or TRBV6-3 with TRBJ2-7; 9 bases map to TRBD2. Sequencing was done on a sample of whole blood. This clonotype was sampled from an adult who was a healthcare worker with PCR-confirmed SARS-CoV-2 infection or an uninfected control (not recorded which). CDR3 in amino acids: CASKKPSGTYEQYF. For the CDR3, the DNA is TGTGCCAGCAAGAAACCTAGCGGGACCTACGAGCAGTACTTC.